This TCR beta chain was identified during a study of long-term antiretroviral therapy in people with HIV (dated by TCRdb to the early 2020s). Some background on the complete study: Collection of the earliest samples took place about a decade ahead of the 2015 WHO recommendation for immediate ART, at a time when ART was typically delayed until CD4 counts fell. Whether ART initiation and durable HIV suppression were associated with changes in peripheral blood TRB repertoire composition and diversity was tested in a retrospective serial study. The cohort contributed under 200 cryopreserved PBMC samples from around 33 adults with confirmed HIV infection, collected serially over a mean of around 6 years (range 1-12). Test extractions of a monoclonal T-cell line alongside 30 or so polyclonal samples showed no cross-contamination during QIAcube processing. Among the roughly 30 participants with HIV, eleven to twelve were female.

Inclusion was restricted to participants for whom at least one PBMC sample before ART initiation and at least two post-ART samples were available. Treatment was received in the United States of America by all participants with HIV. Before DNA extraction, cryopreserved samples of about 0.95-10 million PBMC were thawed and washed. At the time of the earliest PBMC sample for each participant with HIV, ages ranged from about 20 to 55 years. PBMC samples were contributed by each participant from 1-4 timepoints before ART initiation and 2-8 timepoints after ART initiation, with a median of 7 samples. Serial HIV viral load, CD4+ T-cell count, ART history and demographic data were obtained for every participant. A Qiagen kit on a QIAcube was used to extract genomic DNA from unsorted PBMC, with samples processed in batches of 12. The immunoSEQ hsTCRB v3.0 assay was used at survey level resolution to sequence the TRB variable region. TRB sequencing targeted a depth of about 40,000-50,000 T-cell genomes per sample. An Illumina MiSeq with a v3 150-cycle kit was used to sequence the pooled TRB libraries. Per the source publication's procedure: Repertoire analysis ran in R within a reproducible Nextflow workflow covering QC, data transformation and analysis. LymphoSeq2, an R package for exploring AIRR-Seq data, was used to implement the custom analyses. Several samples yielding fewer than 5000 total TRB sequences were excluded, leaving 188 analyzed HIV repertoires. Of the roughly 190 retained HIV repertoires, 55 to 60 were collected before and approximately 130 after ART initiation. Each repertoire was downsampled to 5000 TRB nucleotide sequences, and summary statistics were averaged across 100 downsampling iterations. TRB sequences were retained for analysis only if CDR3 regions of at least seven amino acids were present. Diversity was assessed using a clonality score derived from Shannon entropy and using the Gini coefficient. In the repertoire networks, any two of the top 5000 CDR3 amino acid sequences were linked whenever the two sequences differed by an edit distance of one. For TRB CDR3 amino acid sequences, antigen specificity groups and MHC restriction were predicted with GLIPH2. To flag known CMV, EBV, HIV or tissue antigen associations, CDR3 amino acid sequences were matched against VDJdb and McPAS-TCR. Pre-ART, post-ART and control groups were compared with Wilcoxon signed-rank tests and Holm-Bonferroni correction. What TCRdb holds here is the immuneACCESS table cut down to in-frame rearrangements. Part of the clones is not present; checked against another copy, under half of the missing clones reflect an unresolved V gene, and the others are unexplained. The V and J calls and clone size were taken over from that table, and D and trimming were inferred from the DNA. This sample holds over 25,000 clones; 86% were observed only once. 4.5% to 5.5% of the sample goes to the ten largest clones.

Study-level results and caveats: Expanded TRB clones identified before ART initiation dominated the repertoire across all time points, though the dominance fluctuated and decreased in many PLHIV after ART. Narrower CDR3 length ranges were observed in HIV repertoires than in controls, and an antigen-experienced repertoire with only a slight naive shift after ART was suggested by the network structure. The samples span the years 2004 to 2017, and the ART regimens used may be less effective than current regimens. Because cell numbers in pre-ART samples were limited, unsorted PBMC were profiled instead of sorted CD4+ and CD8+ T cells. Owing to limited PBMC availability, only the TCR beta chain was sequenced, without alpha chain pairing. ART initiation was associated with a significant increase in TRB diversity, but diversity stayed significantly below transplant donor controls even after long-term ART. No data were available on ART adherence, viral resistance or therapy changes, limiting inferences about post-ART repertoire changes.

Concerning this clone itself: This receptor's antigen is unknown. No per-base quality is available; no much larger clone lies one base away.

The sequences come from unsorted PBMCs, collected 0.8 years after starting antiretroviral therapy. The TCR sequence derives from a woman aged 25 to 39 with HIV.

The nucleotides read TGTGCCACCAGCAGAGACCCCGCTTATGGCTACACCTTC. It codes for CATSRDPAYGYTF. The chain employs TRBV15 and TRBJ1-2; the D gene lacks a confident call. Cut back by 0 bases and 5 bases, the V and J ends lie 7 bases apart. Sequences LNHNV (CDR1) and YYDKDF (CDR2) are obtained from the germline V gene (reference sequence). The CDR3, from cysteine to phenylalanine, totals 13 residues. Only the CDR3 DNA is retained, 39 bases long and in frame from the first base.